The rows below give T cell receptor beta chains drawn from one sample of a study of OX40 agonist ivuxolimab in advanced cancers. Data came from immunoSEQ multiplex PCR; TCRdb stores just in-frame clones and leaves some out. The repertoire includes approximately 78,000 clones, approximately 90% of them detected once, and about 1% sits in the top ten. This material consisted of CD4+ or CD8+ T cells sorted from blood, taken in a trial of the OX40 agonist ivuxolimab. Receptors originate from an adult with an advanced solid tumor such as melanoma, head and neck, liver or kidney cancer. Each CDR3 is given with its conserved first and last residue. D genes are given only for firm matches. The size entry is marked missing in some rows and otherwise reads once, few, many or a size class.

TRBV6-5,-,TRBJ1-1,-,14,TGTGCCAGCAGTTACTCCACAGCGAACACTGAAGCTTTCTTT,CASSYSTANTEAFF
TRBV28,-,TRBJ2-3,-,15,TGTGCCAGCAGCCGAGAGCTGGGTGGGGCAGATACGCAGTATTTT,CASSRELGGADTQYF
TRBV28,-,TRBJ1-2,-,14,TGTGCCAGCAGTTACCCCCTGGACAGCTATGGCTACACCTTC,CASSYPLDSYGYTF
TRBV29-1,TRBD1,TRBJ2-1,-,14,TGCAGCGTTGAAAAAGGGACAGGGGGTACTGAGCAGTTCTTC,CSVEKGTGGTEQFF
TRBV4-2,TRBD2,TRBJ2-7,once,16,TGTGCCAGCAGCCAAGTTTCCGGGGGGGGGCCCTACGAGCAGTACTTC,CASSQVSGGGPYEQYF
TRBV4-2,-,TRBJ2-5,-,13,TGTGCCAGCAGCCAAGGGGCGGAAGAGACCCAGTACTTC,CASSQGAEETQYF
TRBV5-4,TRBD1,TRBJ1-6,-,14,TGTGCCAGCAGCTTTGCAGGGGGCTTATCACCCCTCCACTTT,CASSFAGGLSPLHF
TRBV29-1,-,TRBJ2-7,-,13,TGCAGCGTTGGGGGGGGCAGATCCTACGAGCAGTACTTC,CSVGGGRSYEQYF
TRBV27,-,TRBJ1-2,-,13,TGTGCCAGCAGTTCCCCTCCCCGGGGCAGCTACACCTTC,CASSSPPRGSYTF
TRBV4-3,-,TRBJ2-1,-,13,TGCGCCAGCGGGACATTTAGTGGGCATGAGCAGTTCTTC,CASGTFSGHEQFF
TRBV5-1,TRBD2,TRBJ2-3,-,15,TGCGCCAGCTCGGGCGGGAGACCACTCACAGATACGCAGTATTTT,CASSGGRPLTDTQYF
TRBV14,TRBD2,TRBJ2-3,-,18,TGTGCCAGCAGCCAAGATTCCCTAGCGGGGGCCGGCACAGATACGCAGTATTTT,CASSQDSLAGAGTDTQYF
TRBV19,-,TRBJ2-1,-,14,TGTGCCAGTACGAAGGGGGTCTCCTACAATGAGCAGTTCTTC,CASTKGVSYNEQFF
TRBV4-1,-,TRBJ1-2,few,11,TGCGCCAGCAGCCAAGGGGATGGCTACACCTTC,CASSQGDGYTF